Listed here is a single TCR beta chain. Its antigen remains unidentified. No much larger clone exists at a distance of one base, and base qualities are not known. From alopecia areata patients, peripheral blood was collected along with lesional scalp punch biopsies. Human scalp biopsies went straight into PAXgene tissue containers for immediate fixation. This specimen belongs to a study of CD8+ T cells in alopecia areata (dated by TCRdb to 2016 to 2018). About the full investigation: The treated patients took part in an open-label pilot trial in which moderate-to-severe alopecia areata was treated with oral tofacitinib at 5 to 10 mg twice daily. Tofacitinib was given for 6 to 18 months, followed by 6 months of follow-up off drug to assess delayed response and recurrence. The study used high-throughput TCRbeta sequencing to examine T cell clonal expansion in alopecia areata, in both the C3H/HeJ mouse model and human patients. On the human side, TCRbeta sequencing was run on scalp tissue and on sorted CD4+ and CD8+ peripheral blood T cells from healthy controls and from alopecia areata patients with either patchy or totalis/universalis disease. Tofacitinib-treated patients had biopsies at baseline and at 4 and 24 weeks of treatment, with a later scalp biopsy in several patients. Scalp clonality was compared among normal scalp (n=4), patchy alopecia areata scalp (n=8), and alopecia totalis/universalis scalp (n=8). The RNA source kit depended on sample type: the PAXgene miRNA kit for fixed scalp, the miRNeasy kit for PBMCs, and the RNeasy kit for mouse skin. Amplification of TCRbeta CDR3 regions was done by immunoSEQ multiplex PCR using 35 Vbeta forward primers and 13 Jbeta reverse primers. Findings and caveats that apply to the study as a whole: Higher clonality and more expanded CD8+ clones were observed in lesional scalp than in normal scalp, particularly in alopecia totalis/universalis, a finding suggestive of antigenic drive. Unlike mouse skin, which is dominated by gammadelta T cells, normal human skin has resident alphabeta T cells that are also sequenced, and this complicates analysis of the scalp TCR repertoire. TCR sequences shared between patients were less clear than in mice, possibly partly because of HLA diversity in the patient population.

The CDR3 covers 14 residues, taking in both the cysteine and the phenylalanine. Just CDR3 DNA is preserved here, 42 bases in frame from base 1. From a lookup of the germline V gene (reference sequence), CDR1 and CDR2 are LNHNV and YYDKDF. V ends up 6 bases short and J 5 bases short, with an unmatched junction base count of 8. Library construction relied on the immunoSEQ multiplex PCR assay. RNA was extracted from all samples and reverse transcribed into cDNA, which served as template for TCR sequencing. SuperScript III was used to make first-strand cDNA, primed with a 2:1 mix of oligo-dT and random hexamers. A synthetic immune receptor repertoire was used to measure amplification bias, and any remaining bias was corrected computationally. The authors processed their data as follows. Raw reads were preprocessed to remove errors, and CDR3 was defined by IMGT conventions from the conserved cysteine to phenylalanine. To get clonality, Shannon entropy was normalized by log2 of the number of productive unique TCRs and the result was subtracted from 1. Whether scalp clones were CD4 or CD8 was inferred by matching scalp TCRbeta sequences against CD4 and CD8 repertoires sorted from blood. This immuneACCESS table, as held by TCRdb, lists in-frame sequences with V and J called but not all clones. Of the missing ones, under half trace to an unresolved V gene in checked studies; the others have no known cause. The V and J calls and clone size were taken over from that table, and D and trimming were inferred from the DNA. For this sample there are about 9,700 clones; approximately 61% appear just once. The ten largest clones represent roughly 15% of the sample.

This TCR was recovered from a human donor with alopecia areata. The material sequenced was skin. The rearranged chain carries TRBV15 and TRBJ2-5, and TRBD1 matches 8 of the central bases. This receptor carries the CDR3 CATRGQGAMETQYF. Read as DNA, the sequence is TGTGCCACCAGGGGGCAGGGGGCAATGGAGACCCAGTACTTC.